The 13 T cell receptor beta chains given below trace back to one sample, sequenced in a study of T cells in women clearing cervical HPV infection. Sequenced by immunoSEQ multiplex PCR; TCRdb stores in-frame clones only, minus some. Its listing shows 20,000 to 25,000 clones. Material for sequencing was blood buffy coat. The receptors shown here come from a woman between 18 and 70 years old with a cervical HPV16 infection that either progressed to CIN3+ or cleared (not recorded which).

To note about this clone: With the read ending 3 residues before the CDR3 end, the germline J gene is used to fill in that end. V gene TRBV6-1 combines with J gene TRBJ1-4; 7 nucleotides align to TRBD1. Per the germline V gene, CDR1 is MNHNS and CDR2 is SASEGT. The CDR3 length is 14 residues. The V and J ends lost 1 base and 4 bases, in that order; junction bases with no gene match: 0. This CDR3 is CASSEGQGNEKLFF. The sequenced part of the CDR3 DNA is TGTGCCAGCAGTGAAGGACAGGGTAATGAAAAA.

A word on this clone: The CDR3 extends 3 residues past the end of the read, so its final part is completed from the germline J gene. This chain links TRBV3-1 (or the pseudogene TRBV3-2) with TRBJ2-3; 8 bases line up with TRBD2. There are 16 residues in the CDR3. Germline CDR1 is LGHDT and CDR2 is YNNKEL (reference sequence). Trimming removed 4 bases from V and 0 bases from J; junction bases left unmatched: 6. The covered CDR3 bases are TGTGCCAGCAGCCGGATAGCGGGAACTAGCACAGATACG. This sequence encodes CASSRIAGTSTDT. The entire CDR3 protein is CASSRIAGTSTDTQYF.

A word on this clone: The read ends 3 residues early relative to the CDR3; the germline J gene fills the gap. The chain combines TRBV19 with TRBJ1-2; D perhaps matches TRBD1 (6 bases). From germline, CDR1 is LNHDA and CDR2 SQIVND (reference sequence). The V end lost 7 bases, the J end lost 6 bases, and 12 bases lay between the germline ends. This CDR3 is built from 12 residues. Incomplete CDR3 DNA: TGTGCCAGTAACCAGGGGTCGGATGGC. Translating it yields CASNQGSDG. In full, the CDR3 is CASNQGSDGYTF. Together with reference TRBV19 and TRBJ1-2, the CDR3 gives the full variable domain: DGGITQSPKYLFRKEGQNVTLSCEQNLNHDAMYWYRQDPGQGLRLIYYSQIVNDFQKGDIAEGYSVSREKKESFPLTVTSAQKNPTAFYLCASNQGSDGYTFGSGTRLTVV.

CDR3 DNA (partial): TGTGCCAGTAACGACCTCCTAGGGGGGGCCGTAGAGACC. The encoded protein is CASNDLLGGAVET. The whole CDR3 protein is CASNDLLGGAVETQYF. This chain connects TRBV9 to TRBJ2-5; possibly TRBD2 for D (7 bases). The read is 3 residues too short to cover the CDR3 end, so that end is filled in from the germline J gene. The CDR3 consists of 16 residues. Deletions cut 8 bases from V and 4 bases from J, with 24 bases between. Looked up from germline, CDR1 is SGDLS and CDR2 is YYNGEE.

In regard to this clone: The CDR3 is cut off 3 residues early in the read; its end comes from the germline J gene. The chain employs TRBV14 and TRBJ2-3; 8 nucleotides line up with TRBD2. The CDR3 runs to 17 residues. V dropped 4 bases and J dropped 3; count of bases not matched to a gene: 12. Germline loops: CDR1 SGHDN, CDR2 FVKESK. CDR3 DNA (partial): TGTGCCAGCAGCCGCAGTGGACGGGGGGGCCGGACAGATACG. Translating gives CASSRSGRGGRTDT. The whole CDR3 protein reads CASSRSGRGGRTDTQYF.

CDR3 region: CASSHRGDVEKLFF. The sequenced CDR3 bases are TGTGCCAGCAGCCACCGGGGGGATGTTGAAAAA. The chain employs TRBV5-6 and TRBJ1-4, with D tentatively TRBD1 (5 bases). With the read ending 3 residues before the CDR3 end, the germline J gene is used to fill in that end. Per germline, CDR1 SGHDT and CDR2 YYEEEE. The V end lost 4 bases, the J end lost 7 bases, and 14 bases lay between the germline ends. This CDR3 comprises 14 residues.

Comments on this clone: The read is 3 residues too short to cover the CDR3 end, so that end is filled in from the germline J gene. The rearrangement joins TRBV19 to TRBJ1-1; D is perhaps TRBD1 (5 bases). The germline CDR1 and CDR2 sequences are LNHDA and SQIVND (reference sequence). This CDR3 region has 14 residues. Trimming removed 5 bases at V and 2 bases at J, with 12 bases between. The CDR3 sequence is CASSQHRSNTEAFF. The sequenced CDR3 bases are TGTGCCAGTAGTCAACACAGGAGTAACACTGAA. Complete variable domain (other parts from reference TRBV19 and TRBJ1-1): DGGITQSPKYLFRKEGQNVTLSCEQNLNHDAMYWYRQDPGQGLRLIYYSQIVNDFQKGDIAEGYSVSREKKESFPLTVTSAQKNPTAFYLCASSQHRSNTEAFFGQGTRLTVV.

A note on this clone: The CDR3 extends 3 residues past the end of the read, so its final part is completed from the germline J gene. The chain has TRBV11-1 and TRBJ2-1; possibly TRBD2 for D (5 bases). The ends were cut back, 5 bases at V and 2 bases at J, with 13 bases in the middle. Germline V gene lookup returns CDR1 SGHAT and CDR2 FQDESV (reference sequence). The CDR3 has 15 residues. CDR3 in amino acids: CASSRPRAAYNEQFF. Incomplete CDR3 DNA: TGTGCCAGCAGCCGCCCGCGGGCAGCCTACAATGAG.

With respect to this clone: The read ends 3 residues before the CDR3 terminus; that terminus is restored from the germline J gene. The chain recombines TRBV7-6 with TRBJ2-3; no clear D. Germline lookup yields CDR1 SGHVS and CDR2 FNYEAQ. The V gene lost 3 bases and the J gene lost 0 bases, with 7 bases spanning the gap. The CDR3 spans 14 residues. Here the CDR3 reads CASSFELSTDTQYF. The CDR3 bases that were read are TGTGCCAGCAGCTTTGAGCTTAGCACAGATACG.

For this clone: The CDR3 end is not reached by the read, which stops 3 residues before it; the germline J gene fills it in. V gene TRBV5-1 combines with J gene TRBJ1-5; 7 nucleotides match TRBD1. The CDR3 is made up of 15 amino acids. V lost 4 bases, J lost 3 bases, and 7 bases stayed unmatched. From germline, CDR1 is SGHRS and CDR2 YFSETQ. CDR3 DNA, as far as it was read: TGCGCCAGCAGCCCTGCGACAGGGTCCAATCAGCCC. Residues: CASSPATGSNQP. The CDR3 as a whole reads CASSPATGSNQPQHF.

About this clone itself: Read coverage stops 3 residues before the CDR3 terminus; the germline J gene supplies the remainder. V usage is TRBV5-4 and J usage is TRBJ2-3, with D hard to call. Germline-derived CDR1 and CDR2 are SGHNT and YYREEE (reference sequence). The CDR3 sequence is 14 residues long. V dropped 4 bases and J dropped 4 bases, with 13 bases sitting between them. The CDR3 here is CASSHPSAADTQYF. The covered CDR3 bases are TGTGCCAGCAGCCACCCTAGTGCCGCAGATACG.

On this clone: Coverage ceases 3 residues before the CDR3 finishes, and the germline J gene fills in the end. This sequence joins TRBV19 and TRBJ1-5; tentatively, D is TRBD1 (5 bases). The CDR3 length is 17 residues. V lost 4 bases and J lost 2, with 18 bases in between. Germline V CDR1 and CDR2: LNHDA, SQIVND (reference sequence). This chain's CDR3 is CASSTFSGLAGNQPQHF. Partial CDR3 DNA: TGTGCCAGTAGTACGTTCTCAGGGCTCGCGGGCAATCAGCCC.

With respect to this clone: The read finishes 3 residues shy of the CDR3 end, and the germline J gene is used to complete it. This chain connects TRBV5-6 to TRBJ1-4; tentative D call: TRBD1 (6 bases). This CDR3 contains 14 residues. Germline CDR1 reads SGHDT; CDR2 reads YYEEEE. V lost 2 bases, J lost 7 bases, and 12 bases lay in between. Incomplete CDR3 DNA: TGTGCCAGCAGCTTAGGGACATCAGGTGAAAAA. Its protein product is CASSLGTSGEK. The whole CDR3 protein is CASSLGTSGEKLFF.